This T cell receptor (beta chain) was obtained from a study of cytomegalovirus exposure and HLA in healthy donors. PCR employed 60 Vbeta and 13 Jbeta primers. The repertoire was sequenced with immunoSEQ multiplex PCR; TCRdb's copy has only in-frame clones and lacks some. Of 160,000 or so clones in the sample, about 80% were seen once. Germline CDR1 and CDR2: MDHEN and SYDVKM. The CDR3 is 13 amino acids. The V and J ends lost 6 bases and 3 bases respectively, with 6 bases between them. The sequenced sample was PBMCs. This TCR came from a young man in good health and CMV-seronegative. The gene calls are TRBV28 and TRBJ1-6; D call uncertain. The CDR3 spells CASSPGYNSPLHF. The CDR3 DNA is TGTGCCAGCAGCCCCGGCTATAATTCACCCCTCCACTTT.